This paragraph covers one T cell receptor beta chain sequence. The table came from immunoSEQ multiplex PCR; TCRdb's copy has only in-frame clones and leaves some out. This sample carries about 65,000 clones, just over 90% of them seen once, and the ten largest clones take approximately 1.2%. The data originate from a study of control samples from healthy donors and cancer patients. This CDR3 spans 13 amino acids. V was cut by 1 base and J by 6 bases, with 9 bases left in between. In germline, CDR1 is LNHDA, CDR2 SQIVND (reference sequence). The specimen sequenced was PBMCs. The receptor comes from a woman between 50 and 59 years old with colorectal cancer. This chain links TRBV19 with TRBJ1-1; D is ambiguous. CDR3 region: CASSIGDYPEAFF. As DNA, the CDR3 is TGTGCCAGTAGTATAGGCGACTACCCTGAAGCTTTCTTT.